The clone carrying this T cell receptor (beta chain) was recorded a few times. What it recognizes is unknown. This CDR3 spans 13 amino acids. The germline V gene encodes CDR1 SEHNR and CDR2 FQNEAQ (reference sequence). The V end lost 6 bases, the J end lost 3 bases, and 11 bases lay between the germline ends. This record comes from a study of blood T cells in healthy people across ages. The study's findings and limits: The percentage of naive T cells correlated strongly with TCR beta diversity.

Primed by a sample-barcoded 5' primer and a J-beta primer mix, a second PCR proceeded for 7 to 11 cycles. TCRdb processed the 5' RACE reads anew with MiXCR; each CDR3 protein has one entry. This table holds approximately 850,000 distinct CDR3 sequences, about 42% found once. This chain links TRBV7-9 with TRBJ1-2; maybe TRBD1 (5 bases). The material sequenced was blood. This TCR derives from a man aged 55 to 70 in good health. CDR3 sequence (DNA): TGTGCCAGCAGTTTACAGGAACACTATGGCTACACCTTC. Its protein product is CASSLQEHYGYTF.